Listed below are T cell receptor beta chains from one sample, sequenced in a study of control samples from healthy donors and cancer patients. Only in-frame clones appear in the TCRdb table, and some are missing; sequencing was by immunoSEQ multiplex PCR. In the table there are hundreds of thousands of clones, about nine tenths of which are singletons. The specimen was PBMCs. These receptor sequences come from a man aged 35 to 55 with head and neck cancer. The CDR3 runs from the conserved cysteine through the conserved F or W. D genes are given only for firm matches. The size entry is marked missing in some rows and otherwise reads once, few, many or a size class.

clone_size: NA
j_call: TRBJ2-7
v_call: TRBV7-2
d_call: NA
cdr3_aa: CASSSLAEVSYEQYF

clone_size: NA
j_call: TRBJ1-1
v_call: TRBV27
d_call: NA
cdr3_aa: CASRNRGGTEAFF

clone_size: NA
j_call: TRBJ1-1
v_call: TRBV28
d_call: NA
cdr3_aa: CASSLWGAGVGTEAFF

clone_size: NA
j_call: TRBJ2-5
v_call: TRBV9
d_call: TRBD1
cdr3_aa: CASSEDRGRETQYF

clone_size: NA
j_call: TRBJ2-5
v_call: TRBV10-3
d_call: NA
cdr3_aa: CAINGDIETQYF

clone_size: few
j_call: TRBJ2-6
v_call: TRBV11-2
d_call: NA
cdr3_aa: CASSFGYSGANVLTF

clone_size: NA
j_call: TRBJ1-1
v_call: TRBV28
d_call: TRBD1
cdr3_aa: CASSPTGTGLNTEAFF

clone_size: NA
j_call: TRBJ1-5
v_call: TRBV2
d_call: NA
cdr3_aa: CASSERRGNQPQHF

clone_size: NA
j_call: TRBJ1-6
v_call: TRBV2
d_call: NA
cdr3_aa: CASSGSGVPYNSPLHF

clone_size: NA
j_call: TRBJ1-1
v_call: TRBV27
d_call: TRBD1
cdr3_aa: CASSPEGRGRFSEAFF

clone_size: NA
j_call: TRBJ1-6
v_call: TRBV5-1
d_call: NA
cdr3_aa: CASSLEGSSYNSPLHF

clone_size: NA
j_call: TRBJ2-2
v_call: TRBV7-3
d_call: TRBD1
cdr3_aa: CASSSLGTGVTGELFF

clone_size: NA
j_call: TRBJ2-7
v_call: TRBV7-8
d_call: NA
cdr3_aa: CASSPDSSYEQYF

clone_size: NA
j_call: TRBJ2-3
v_call: TRBV10-1
d_call: NA
cdr3_aa: CASSEWRTDTQYF

clone_size: once
j_call: TRBJ1-5
v_call: TRBV6-2/TRBV6-3
d_call: NA
cdr3_aa: CASSYSHRLPYQPQHF

clone_size: NA
j_call: TRBJ1-1
v_call: TRBV30
d_call: NA
cdr3_aa: CAWSTEAFF

clone_size: few
j_call: TRBJ1-1
v_call: TRBV29-1
d_call: TRBD1
cdr3_aa: CSAPTGTGNTEAFF

clone_size: NA
j_call: TRBJ2-3
v_call: TRBV24-1
d_call: NA
cdr3_aa: CATSYGNETDTQYF

clone_size: NA
j_call: TRBJ1-5
v_call: TRBV18
d_call: NA
cdr3_aa: CASSPEPGAFNQPQHF

clone_size: NA
j_call: TRBJ1-6
v_call: TRBV9
d_call: TRBD1
cdr3_aa: CASSATGTGYNSPLHF

clone_size: NA
j_call: TRBJ2-7
v_call: TRBV27
d_call: NA
cdr3_aa: CASSKQVSYEQYF

clone_size: once
j_call: TRBJ2-1
v_call: TRBV30
d_call: NA
cdr3_aa: CAWSAGIDSYNEQFF